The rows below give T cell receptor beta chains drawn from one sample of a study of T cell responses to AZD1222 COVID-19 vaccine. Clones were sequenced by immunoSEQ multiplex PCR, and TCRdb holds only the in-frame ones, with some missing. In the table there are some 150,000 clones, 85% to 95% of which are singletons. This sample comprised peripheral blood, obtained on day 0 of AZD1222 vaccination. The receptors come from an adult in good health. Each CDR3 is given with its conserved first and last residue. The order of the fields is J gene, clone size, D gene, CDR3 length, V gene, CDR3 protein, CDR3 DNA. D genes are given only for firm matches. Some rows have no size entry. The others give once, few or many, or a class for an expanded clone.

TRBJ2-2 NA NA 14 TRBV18 CASSPPRLVGELFF TGTGCCAGCTCACCCCCCCGGCTGGTCGGGGAGCTGTTTTTT
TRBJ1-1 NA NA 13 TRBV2 CASRPRGHTEAFF TGTGCCAGTAGGCCGCGAGGCCACACTGAAGCTTTCTTT
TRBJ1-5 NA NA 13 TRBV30 CAWSSQTNQPQHF TGTGCCTGGAGTTCCCAGACCAATCAGCCCCAGCATTTT
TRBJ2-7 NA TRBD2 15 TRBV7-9 CASSFRREGVDEQYF TGTGCCAGCAGCTTTAGGCGGGAGGGCGTCGACGAGCAGTACTTC
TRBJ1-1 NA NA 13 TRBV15 CATSSRKNTEAFF TGTGCCACCAGCAGTAGAAAGAACACTGAAGCTTTCTTT
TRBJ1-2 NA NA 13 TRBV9 CASSVQSNYGYTF TGTGCCAGCAGCGTACAGAGTAACTATGGCTACACCTTC
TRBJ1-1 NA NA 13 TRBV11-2 CASSFVRDGEAFF TGTGCCAGCAGCTTCGTCCGGGACGGGGAAGCTTTCTTT
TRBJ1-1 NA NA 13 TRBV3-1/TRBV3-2 CASSQDRGTEAFF TGTGCCAGCAGCCAAGATCGGGGCACTGAAGCTTTCTTT
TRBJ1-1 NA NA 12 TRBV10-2 CASSDGRTEAFF TGCGCCAGCAGTGATGGGCGCACTGAAGCTTTCTTT
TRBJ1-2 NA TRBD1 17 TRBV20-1 CSASFLTGGHSNYGYTF TGCAGTGCTAGTTTTTTAACAGGGGGCCACTCTAACTATGGCTACACCTTC
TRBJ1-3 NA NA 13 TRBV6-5 CASSTGSGNTIYF TGTGCCAGCAGCACAGGATCTGGAAACACCATATATTTT
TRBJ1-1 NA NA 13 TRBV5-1 CASSLGGGTEAFF TGCGCCAGCAGCTTGGGTGGGGGAACTGAAGCTTTCTTT
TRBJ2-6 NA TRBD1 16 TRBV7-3 CASSPQTGARANVLTF TGTGCCAGCAGCCCGCAAACAGGGGCCCGGGCCAACGTCCTGACTTTC
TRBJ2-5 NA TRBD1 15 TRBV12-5 CASGSDRGRGETQYF TGTGCTAGTGGTTCCGACAGGGGACGCGGAGAGACCCAGTACTTC
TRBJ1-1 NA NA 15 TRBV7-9 CASSLGGGLVLEAFF TGTGCCAGCAGCTTAGGGGGTGGTCTAGTCCTGGAAGCTTTCTTT
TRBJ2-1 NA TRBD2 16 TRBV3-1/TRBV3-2 CASSFRTSGRQSEQFF TGTGCCAGCAGCTTCAGGACTAGCGGGAGACAAAGCGAGCAGTTCTTC
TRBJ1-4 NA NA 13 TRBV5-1 CASSLDQEGKLFF TGCGCCAGCAGCTTAGATCAGGAAGGAAAACTGTTTTTT
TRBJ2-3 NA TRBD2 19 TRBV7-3 CASSPGIASGRRSTDTQYF TGTGCCAGCAGCCCAGGTATCGCTAGCGGGAGGCGTAGCACAGATACGCAGTATTTT
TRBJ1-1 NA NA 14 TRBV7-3 CASSRQGSTTEAFF TGTGCCAGCAGCCGGCAAGGGTCCACCACTGAAGCTTTCTTT
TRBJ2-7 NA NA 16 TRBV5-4 CASIPVKGPSTYEQYF TGTGCCAGCATCCCCGTGAAAGGGCCCTCCACCTACGAGCAGTACTTC
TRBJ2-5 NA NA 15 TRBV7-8 CASSFRDLRRETQYF TGTGCCAGCAGCTTCCGGGACCTAAGAAGGGAGACCCAGTACTTC
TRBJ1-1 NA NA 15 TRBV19 CASSIGAGTDTEAFF TGTGCCAGTAGTATAGGGGCCGGAACGGACACTGAAGCTTTCTTT
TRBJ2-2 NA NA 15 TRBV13 CASSTTAANTGELFF TGTGCCAGCAGCACCACAGCGGCGAACACCGGGGAGCTGTTTTTT
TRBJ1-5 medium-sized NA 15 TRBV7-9 CASSSTGAGDQPQHF TGTGCCAGCAGCTCAACTGGGGCAGGGGACCAACCCCAGCATTTT
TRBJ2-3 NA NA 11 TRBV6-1 CASSEADTQYF TGTGCCAGCAGTGAAGCAGATACGCAGTATTTT
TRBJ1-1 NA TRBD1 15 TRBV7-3 CASSLLGQGATEAFF TGTGCCAGCAGCTTGCTGGGACAGGGGGCCACTGAAGCTTTCTTT
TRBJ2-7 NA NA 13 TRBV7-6 CASSPTDSYEQYF TGTGCCAGCAGCCCGACGGATTCCTACGAGCAGTACTTC
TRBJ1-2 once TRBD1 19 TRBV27 CASSEKESGQKLANYGYTF TGTGCCAGCAGTGAAAAGGAGTCGGGACAGAAGTTAGCTAACTATGGCTACACCTTC
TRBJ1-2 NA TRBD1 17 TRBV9 CASSVGPGGMSNYGYTF TGTGCCAGCAGCGTAGGTCCAGGGGGCATGTCTAACTATGGCTACACCTTC
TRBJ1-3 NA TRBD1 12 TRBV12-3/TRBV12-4 CASSINRGPIYF TGTGCCAGCAGTATTAACAGGGGGCCCATATATTTT
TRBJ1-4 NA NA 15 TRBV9 CASSSPGLPNEKLFF TGTGCCAGCAGCAGTCCGGGACTACCTAATGAAAAACTGTTTTTT
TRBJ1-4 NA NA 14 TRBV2 CASREGRSNEKLFF TGTGCCAGCAGAGAGGGTCGTAGTAATGAAAAACTGTTTTTT
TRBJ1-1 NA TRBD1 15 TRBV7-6 CASSLEGQQNTEAFF TGTGCCAGCAGCTTAGAGGGACAGCAGAACACTGAAGCTTTCTTT
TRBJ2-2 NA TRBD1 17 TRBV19 CASSLRPGQGGTGELFF TGTGCCAGTAGTCTCCGGCCGGGACAGGGGGGCACCGGGGAGCTGTTTTTT
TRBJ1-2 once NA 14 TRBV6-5 CASLGEPGGGGYTF TGTGCCAGCCTGGGGGAACCCGGGGGGGGCGGCTACACCTTC
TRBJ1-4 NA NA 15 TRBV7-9 CASSQDRSTNEKLFF TGTGCCAGCAGCCAGGACCGTTCAACTAATGAAAAACTGTTTTTT
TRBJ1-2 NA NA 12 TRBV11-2 CASSFDWAGYTF TGTGCCAGCAGCTTCGATTGGGCTGGCTACACCTTC
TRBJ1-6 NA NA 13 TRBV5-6 CASSYTGNSPLHF TGTGCCAGCAGCTATACAGGGAATTCACCCCTCCACTTT
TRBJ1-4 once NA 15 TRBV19 CATQGRSRGHEKLFF TGTGCCACCCAGGGGAGGAGTCGAGGGCATGAAAAACTGTTTTTT
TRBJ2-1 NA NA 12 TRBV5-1 CASSLEDNEQFF TGCGCCAGCAGCTTGGAAGATAATGAGCAGTTCTTC
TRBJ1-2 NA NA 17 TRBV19 CASSIPVRSRGDYGYTF TGTGCCAGTAGTATTCCCGTGAGGAGCAGGGGCGACTATGGCTACACCTTC
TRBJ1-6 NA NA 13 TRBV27 CASSFGYSSPLHF TGTGCCAGCAGTTTCGGATATAGTTCACCCCTCCACTTT
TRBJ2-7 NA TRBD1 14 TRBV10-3 CAISEGTGGSEQYF TGTGCCATCAGTGAGGGGACAGGGGGCTCCGAGCAGTACTTC
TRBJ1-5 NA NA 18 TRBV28 CASTPPRGGALGNQPQHF TGTGCCAGCACTCCCCCCAGGGGCGGCGCTTTGGGTAATCAGCCCCAGCATTTT
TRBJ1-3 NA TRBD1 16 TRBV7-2 CASSLGGTASGNTIYF TGTGCCAGCAGCTTAGGGGGGACAGCCTCTGGAAACACCATATATTTT
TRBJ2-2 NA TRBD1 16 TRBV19 CASSPKGQGKTGELFF TGTGCCAGTAGTCCCAAGGGACAGGGGAAAACCGGGGAGCTGTTTTTT
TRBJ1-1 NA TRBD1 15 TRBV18 CASSPEGQRNTEAFF TGTGCCAGCTCACCGGAGGGACAGAGAAACACTGAAGCTTTCTTT
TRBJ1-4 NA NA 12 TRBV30 CAWNRRFEKLFF TGTGCCTGGAATCGACGGTTTGAAAAACTGTTTTTT
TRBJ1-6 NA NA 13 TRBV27 CASREGRNSPLHF TGTGCCAGCAGGGAGGGTAGGAATTCACCCCTCCACTTT
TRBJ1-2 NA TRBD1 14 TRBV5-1 CASSLTGGNYGYTF TGCGCCAGCAGCTTGACAGGGGGTAACTATGGCTACACCTTC
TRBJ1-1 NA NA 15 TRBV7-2 CASSYLGRTNTEAFF TGTGCCAGCAGCTACCTAGGACGGACGAACACTGAAGCTTTCTTT
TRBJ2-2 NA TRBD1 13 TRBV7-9 CASSYRGPGELFF TGTGCCAGCAGCTACAGGGGCCCCGGGGAGCTGTTTTTT
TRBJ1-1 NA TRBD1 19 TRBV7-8 CASSLARRDRGWKNTEAFF TGTGCCAGCAGCTTAGCTCGGCGGGACAGGGGTTGGAAGAACACTGAAGCTTTCTTT
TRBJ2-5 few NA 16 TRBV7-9 CASSPLRRGSQETQYF TGTGCCAGCAGCCCCCTTCGGAGGGGCTCCCAAGAGACCCAGTACTTC